The sequence of this TCR beta chain was determined in a study of T cell repertoires in cytomegalovirus infection. Notes on the study in general: CMV carriers having the relevant HLA were flagged by cumulative public TCR beta family frequency.

This clonotype was seen a few times. Antigen: not known. MiXCR, applied by TCRdb to the reads, yields one record per CDR3 protein. In the table there are under 150,000 distinct CDR3 sequences, more than 20% of which are singletons. The junction had 7 bases not matched to a gene; V was cut back by 7 bases and J by 11 bases. The CDR3 loop spans 10 amino acids. The V gene's germline CDR1 is SQVTM and CDR2 ANQGSEA. Source material: PBMCs, sequenced either directly or after in vitro stimulation (not recorded which). The chain couples TRBV29-1 to TRBJ1-1; 7 nucleotides align to TRBD1. This receptor was taken from a human donor in good health (CMV status not recorded). Some clones in this sample may be carry-over from other donors' samples. CDR3 DNA sequence: TGCAGCGCTTCGACAGGGAGGGCTTTCTTT. Its protein product is CSASTGRAFF.